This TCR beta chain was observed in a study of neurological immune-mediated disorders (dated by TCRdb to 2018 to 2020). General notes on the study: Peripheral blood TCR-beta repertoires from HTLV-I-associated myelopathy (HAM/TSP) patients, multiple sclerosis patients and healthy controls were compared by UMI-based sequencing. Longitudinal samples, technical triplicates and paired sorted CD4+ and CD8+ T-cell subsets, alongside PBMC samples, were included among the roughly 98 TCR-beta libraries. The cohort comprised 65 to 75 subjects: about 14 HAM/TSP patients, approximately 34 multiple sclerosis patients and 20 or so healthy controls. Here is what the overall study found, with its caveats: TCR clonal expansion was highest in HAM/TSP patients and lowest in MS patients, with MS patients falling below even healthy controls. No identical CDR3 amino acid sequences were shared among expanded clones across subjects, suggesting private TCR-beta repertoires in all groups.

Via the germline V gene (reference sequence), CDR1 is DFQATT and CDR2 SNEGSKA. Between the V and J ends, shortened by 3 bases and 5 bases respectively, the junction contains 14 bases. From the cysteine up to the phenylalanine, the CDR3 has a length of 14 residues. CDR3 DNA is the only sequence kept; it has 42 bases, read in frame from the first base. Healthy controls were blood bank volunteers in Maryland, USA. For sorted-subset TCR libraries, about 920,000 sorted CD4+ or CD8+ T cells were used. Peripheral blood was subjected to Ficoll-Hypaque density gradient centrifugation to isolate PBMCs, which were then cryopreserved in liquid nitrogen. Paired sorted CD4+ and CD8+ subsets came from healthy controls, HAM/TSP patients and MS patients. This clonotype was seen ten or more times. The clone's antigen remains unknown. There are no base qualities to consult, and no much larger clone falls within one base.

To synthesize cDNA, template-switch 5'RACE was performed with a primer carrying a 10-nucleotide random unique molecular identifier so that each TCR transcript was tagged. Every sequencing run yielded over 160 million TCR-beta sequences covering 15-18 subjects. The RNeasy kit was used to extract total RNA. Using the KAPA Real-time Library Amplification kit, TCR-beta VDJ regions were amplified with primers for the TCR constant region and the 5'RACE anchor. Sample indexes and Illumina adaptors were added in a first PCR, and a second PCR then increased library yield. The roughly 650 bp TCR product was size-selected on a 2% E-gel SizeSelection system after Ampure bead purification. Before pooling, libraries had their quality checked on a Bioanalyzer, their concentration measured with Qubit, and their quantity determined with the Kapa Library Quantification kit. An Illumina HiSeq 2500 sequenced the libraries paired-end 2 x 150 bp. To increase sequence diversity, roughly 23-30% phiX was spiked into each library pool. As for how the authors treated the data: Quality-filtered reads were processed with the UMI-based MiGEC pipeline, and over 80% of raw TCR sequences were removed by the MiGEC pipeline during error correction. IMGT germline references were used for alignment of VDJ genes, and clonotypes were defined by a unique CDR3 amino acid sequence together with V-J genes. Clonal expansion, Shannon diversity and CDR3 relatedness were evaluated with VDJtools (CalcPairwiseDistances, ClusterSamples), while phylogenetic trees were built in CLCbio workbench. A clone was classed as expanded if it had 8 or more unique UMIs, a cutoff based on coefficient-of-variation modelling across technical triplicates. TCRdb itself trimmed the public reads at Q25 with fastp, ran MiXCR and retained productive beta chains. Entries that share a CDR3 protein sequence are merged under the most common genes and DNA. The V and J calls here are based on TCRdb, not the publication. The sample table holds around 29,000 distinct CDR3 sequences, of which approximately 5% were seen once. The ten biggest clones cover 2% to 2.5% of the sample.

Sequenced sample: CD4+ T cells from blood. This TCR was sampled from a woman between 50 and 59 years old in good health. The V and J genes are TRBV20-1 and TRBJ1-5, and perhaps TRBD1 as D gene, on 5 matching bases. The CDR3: CSARAGVKDQPQHF. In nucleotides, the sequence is TGCAGTGCTAGGGCGGGGGTTAAGGATCAGCCCCAGCATTTT.